A single sample gave rise to the 30 T cell receptor beta chains below, sequenced in a study of T cells in localized non-small cell lung cancer. Here immunoSEQ multiplex PCR was the method, and the copy in TCRdb shows in-frame clones only, minus some. Here the sample spans roughly 72,000 clones, roughly nine tenths being singletons. This specimen was peripheral blood, taken before any cancer treatment. These receptors originate from a male donor aged 60 or older with stage III squamous cell lung carcinoma.

The chain joins TRBV28 to TRBJ1-6; D remains ambiguous. The CDR3 sequence is 12 residues long. In germline, CDR1 is MDHEN, CDR2 SYDVKM. CDR3 amino acids: CASQYANSPLHF. The CDR3 nucleotides are TGTGCGAGTCAGTACGCAAATTCACCCCTCCACTTT.

The V gene is TRBV5-4, the J gene TRBJ1-1, with D possibly being TRBD1 (5 bases). V lost 9 bases, J lost 0 bases, and 15 bases lay in between. CDR1 SGHNT and CDR2 YYREEE come from the germline V gene (reference sequence). The CDR3 covers 14 residues. Written as DNA, the CDR3 is TGTGCCACCCAGTGGGACGGGATGAACACTGAAGCTTTCTTT. Its translation: CATQWDGMNTEAFF.

This rearrangement joins TRBV5-1 to TRBJ2-5, with 7 bases fitting TRBD2. This CDR3 comprises 16 residues. The V gene's germline CDR1 is SGHRS and CDR2 YFSETQ. J was trimmed by 1 base and V by 0 bases; bases with no gene match: 6. CDR3 sequence reads: CASSLGASGLQETQYF. In nucleotides, the CDR3 is TGCGCCAGCAGCTTGGGAGCTAGCGGCCTCCAAGAGACCCAGTACTTC.

The chain combines TRBV28 with TRBJ1-5; 11 nucleotides match TRBD1. Germline trimming cut 5 bases from V and 6 bases from J; bases unmatched to any gene: 6. Germline CDR1 MDHEN, CDR2 SYDVKM. This CDR3 has 15 residues. This CDR3 is CASSVGTGGFQPQHF. The CDR3 DNA follows: TGTGCCAGCAGTGTCGGGACAGGGGGGTTTCAGCCCCAGCATTTT.

This clone was detected a few times. This chain uses TRBV4-2 with TRBJ1-1; D is possibly TRBD1 (5 bases). Trimming stripped 4 bases from V and 7 bases from J, with 16 bases between. This CDR3 is built from 14 residues. Germline values: CDR1 LGHNA, CDR2 YNFKEQ. CDR3 sequence (DNA): TGTGCCAGCAGCCTACAAGTGGGGGGAGGTGAAGCTTTCTTT. Translating gives CASSLQVGGGEAFF.

This chain connects TRBV7-8 to TRBJ2-3; TRBD1 agrees at 8 bases. Germline-derived CDR1 and CDR2 are SGHVS and FQNEAQ. The J segment lost 14 bases and the V segment lost 4 bases, leaving 11 bases of the junction unmatched. The CDR3 has 13 amino acids. The CDR3 region is CASSSSPDRVPYF. DNA for the CDR3: TGTGCCAGCAGCTCCTCTCCGGACAGGGTCCCGTATTTT. The full variable domain, its missing parts supplied by reference TRBV7-8 and TRBJ2-3, is GAGVSQSPRYKVAKRGQDVALRCDPISGHVSLFWYQQALGQGPEFLTYFQNEAQLDKSGLPSDRFFAERPEGSVSTLKIQRTQQEDSAVYLCASSSSPDRVPYFGPGTRLTVL.

Notes on this clone: At one of its ends the junction is not consistent with the germline gene, which may arise from a read error. This chain joins TRBV5-6 and TRBJ2-3; TRBD1 agrees at 7 bases. The CDR3 spans 11 residues. Germline V gene sequence: CDR1 SGHDT, CDR2 YYEEEE. CDR3: CASSGGQSADF. The CDR3, as DNA: TGTGCCAGCAGCGGGGGACAGAGTGCGGATTTT. Looking up the rest from reference TRBV5-6 and TRBJ2-3 gives the full variable domain: DAGVTQSPTHLIKTRGQQVTLRCSPKSGHDTVSWYQQALGQGPQFIFQYYEEEERQRGNFPDRFSGHQFPNYSSELNVNALLLGDSALYLCASSGGQSADFGPGTRLTVL.

V usage is TRBV30 and J usage is TRBJ1-2, with D unclear. CDR1 GTSNPN and CDR2 SVGIG come from the germline V gene (reference sequence). V gave up 0 bases and J gave up 5 bases, with 13 bases separating them. The CDR3 covers 14 residues. In DNA, the CDR3 is TGTGCCTGGAGTGTACAAGGTATTGGGTATGGCTACACCTTC. Its translation is CAWSVQGIGYGYTF.

V and J are TRBV11-2 and TRBJ1-3; perhaps TRBD1 as D (6 bases). Trimming removed 9 bases at V and 0 bases at J, with 21 bases between. Germline lookup yields CDR1 SGHAT and CDR2 FQNNGV. The CDR3 covers 17 residues. The CDR3 is CASSTGTSFTSGNTIYF. DNA for the CDR3: TGTGCCAGTAGTACAGGGACCAGTTTCACCTCTGGAAACACCATATATTTT.

The chain links TRBV11-3 to TRBJ2-1; 9 bases map to TRBD1. CDR3 length: 16 residues. The germline V gene has CDR1 SGHNT and CDR2 YENEEA. Trimming took 5 bases from V and 7 from J; bases not matched to a gene: 12. The CDR3: CASSRTPGQGKNEQFF. CDR3 sequence (DNA): TGTGCCAGCAGCCGAACACCGGGACAGGGTAAGAATGAGCAGTTCTTC.

V is TRBV5-1 and J is TRBJ1-6, with D perhaps matching TRBD1 (6 bases). This CDR3 spans 16 amino acids. The V end lost 6 bases, the J end lost 3 bases, and 16 bases lay between the germline ends. Germline V lookup: CDR1 SGHRS, CDR2 YFSETQ. CDR3 protein: CASKREPGVYNSPLHF. As DNA, the CDR3 is TGCGCCAGCAAACGAGAACCAGGGGTCTATAATTCACCCCTCCACTTT.

The V gene is TRBV10-2, the J gene TRBJ2-5; 7 bases align to TRBD1. The germline CDR1 and CDR2 sequences are WSHSY and SAAADI. The V and J ends lost 5 bases and 3 bases, in that order; junction bases with no gene match: 3. This CDR3 spans 13 amino acids. CDR3 coding DNA: TGCGCCAGCAGTTTTGGGACAGAAGAGACCCAGTACTTC. Translation: CASSFGTEETQYF.

J is TRBJ1-4 and V is TRBV7-9, with D perhaps TRBD1 (6 bases). Germline CDR1 is SEHNR and CDR2 is FQNEAQ (reference sequence). The ends were cut back, 5 bases at V and 7 bases at J, with 14 bases in the middle. This CDR3 has 14 residues. The CDR3 DNA reads as TGTGCCAGCAGCGGGACCCTAGGGGGTGAAAAACTGTTTTTT. Residues: CASSGTLGGEKLFF.

The rearrangement uses TRBV10-3 and TRBJ2-6, with a weak D call TRBD1 (6 bases). The CDR3 is 15 amino acids. Trimming took 5 bases from V and 1 from J, leaving 9 bases between them. Germline V CDR1 and CDR2: ENHRY, SYGVKD. The CDR3 sequence is CAISSRGSGANVLTF. CDR3 nucleotides: TGTGCCATCAGTAGCAGGGGATCTGGGGCCAACGTCCTGACTTTC.

The rearrangement links TRBV6-6 to TRBJ2-7, with unresolved D. This CDR3 comprises 13 residues. Between the trimmed V and J ends, which lost 0 bases and 5 bases, there was a span of 8 bases. Germline V gives CDR1 MNHNY, CDR2 SVGAGI (reference sequence). The CDR3 sequence is CASSYSKIDEQYF. CDR3 nucleotides: TGTGCCAGCAGTTACTCGAAGATCGACGAGCAGTACTTC.

The genes are TRBV7-9 and TRBJ2-1; D ambiguous. With 1 base removed from V and 10 bases from J, the gap between germline ends came to 11 bases. The germline V gene encodes CDR1 SEHNR and CDR2 FQNEAQ (reference sequence). The CDR3 has 13 amino acids. The CDR3 coding sequence is TGTGCCAGCAGCTTAGTAGGCACCAAGGAGCAGTTCTTC. It yields the protein CASSLVGTKEQFF.

The chain recombines TRBV9 with TRBJ2-1; 7 bases are shared with TRBD1. J lost 0 bases, V lost 4 bases, and 4 bases had no gene match. Germline loops: CDR1 SGDLS, CDR2 YYNGEE. The CDR3 spans 15 residues. CDR3 residues: CASSPEGASYNEQFF. The CDR3 DNA reads as TGTGCCAGCAGCCCTGAGGGGGCCTCCTACAATGAGCAGTTCTTC. Based on the CDR3 plus reference TRBV9 and TRBJ2-1, the full variable domain is DSGVTQTPKHLITATGQRVTLRCSPRSGDLSVYWYQQSLDQGLQFLIQYYNGEERAKGNILERFSAQQFPDLHSELNLSSLELGDSALYFCASSPEGASYNEQFFGPGTRLTVL.

The chain links TRBV27 to TRBJ2-5; D gene uncertain. The V end was cut by 5 bases, the J end by 4 bases, with 14 bases between. The CDR3 sequence is 14 residues long. Looked up from germline, CDR1 is MNHEY and CDR2 is SMNVEV (reference sequence). In nucleotides, the CDR3 is TGTGCCAGCAGTCAGACAACCACCGGAGAGACCCAGTACTTC. This translates into CASSQTTTGETQYF.

This chain uses TRBV5-4 with TRBJ1-4; maybe TRBD1 (5 bases). The CDR3 contains 15 residues. CDR1 is SGHNT, CDR2 YYREEE, per germline (reference sequence). V lost 4 bases and J lost 2, with 12 bases in between. CDR3 nucleotides: TGTGCCAGCAGCAAACAGAAGGGGACTAATGAAAAACTGTTTTTT. Translating gives CASSKQKGTNEKLFF.

The chain carries TRBV28 and TRBJ1-5; 7 positions match TRBD1. The CDR3 spans 15 residues. With 5 bases clipped from V and 8 bases from J, the junction kept 12 bases outside the gene matches. The germline gives CDR1 MDHEN, CDR2 SYDVKM. CDR3 nucleotides: TGTGCCAGCAGTGACAGGGCGGGGCTTGGCAAGCCCCAGCATTTT. This codes for CASSDRAGLGKPQHF.

The rearrangement links TRBV19 to TRBJ1-1; D not resolved. Per the germline V gene, CDR1 is LNHDA and CDR2 is SQIVND (reference sequence). The CDR3 runs 13 residues. V was clipped by 4 bases and J by 3 bases, with 9 bases between them. This CDR3 reads CASSTTPDTEAFF. Here the CDR3 DNA reads TGTGCCAGTAGTACGACCCCGGACACTGAAGCTTTCTTT.

J is TRBJ1-6 and V is TRBV28; TRBD1 is a possible D gene (6 bases). Germline V gene data show CDR1 as MDHEN and CDR2 as SYDVKM. Trimming took 6 bases from V and 7 from J, leaving 13 bases between them. The CDR3 spans 14 residues. The CDR3 sequence: CASRRGLGNSPLHF. The CDR3 bases are TGTGCCAGCAGGAGGGGGTTAGGGAATTCACCCCTCCACTTT. Full variable domain (missing parts from reference TRBV28 and TRBJ1-6): DVKVTQSSRYLVKRTGEKVFLECVQDMDHENMFWYRQDPGLGLRLIYFSYDVKMKEKGDIPEGYSVSREKKERFSLILESASTNQTSMYLCASRRGLGNSPLHFGNGTRLTVT.

The chain couples TRBV5-4 to TRBJ1-2, with D perhaps matching TRBD1 (6 bases). CDR3 length: 14 residues. Germline loops: CDR1 SGHNT, CDR2 YYREEE (reference sequence). Trimming stripped 4 bases from V and 7 bases from J, with 17 bases between. CDR3 in DNA: TGTGCCAGCAGCCCGCAGACAGGAAGAGCTGGCTACACCTTC. This translates into CASSPQTGRAGYTF.

The rearrangement uses TRBV7-9 and TRBJ1-1; D not resolved. Trimming stripped 5 bases from V and 4 bases from J, with 11 bases between. Germline lookup yields CDR1 SEHNR and CDR2 FQNEAQ (reference sequence). The CDR3 spans 13 residues. This chain's CDR3 is CASSLVGSTEAFF. The CDR3 DNA is TGTGCCAGCAGCCTCGTGGGGTCCACTGAAGCTTTCTTT. Full variable domain (missing parts from reference TRBV7-9 and TRBJ1-1): DTGVSQNPRHKITKRGQNVTFRCDPISEHNRLYWYRQTLGQGPEFLTYFQNEAQLEKSRLLSDRFSAERPKGSFSTLEIQRTEQGDSAMYLCASSLVGSTEAFFGQGTRLTVV.

The chain combines TRBV6-1 with TRBJ2-3, with D maybe TRBD1 (6 bases). Trimming left V 2 bases short and J 3 bases short, with 9 bases between. The length of the CDR3 is 14 residues. Per germline, CDR1 MNHNS and CDR2 SASEGT. The CDR3 protein is CASSEQRGTDTQYF. The CDR3 nucleotides read TGTGCCAGCAGTGAACAGAGGGGGACAGATACGCAGTATTTT.

The chain links TRBV5-6 to TRBJ2-5; D uncertain. The CDR3 has 17 residues. Between the trimmed V and J ends, which lost 0 bases and 2 bases, there was a span of 17 bases. CDR1 and CDR2 (germline): SGHDT, YYEEEE. The DNA for the CDR3 is TGTGCCAGCAGCTTGGCCGAGGTTTCAGCTCTACAAGAGACCCAGTACTTC. Amino acids: CASSLAEVSALQETQYF.

The chain links TRBV6-1 to TRBJ1-6; D possibly corresponds to TRBD1 (6 bases). There are 15 residues in the CDR3. The V gene's germline CDR1 is MNHNS and CDR2 SASEGT. The V gene lost 0 bases and the J gene lost 13 bases, with 16 bases spanning the gap. This CDR3 reads CASSEAGLHRDPLHF. The CDR3 bases are TGTGCCAGCAGTGAAGCGGGCCTACACAGGGATCCCCTCCACTTT.

This clone was observed once. J is TRBJ1-5 and V is TRBV5-5; weak D call: TRBD1 (5 bases). Trimming removed 1 base from V and 0 bases from J, with 11 bases in between. The CDR3 covers 16 residues. Germline assignment: CDR1 SGHKS and CDR2 YYEKEE (reference sequence). The CDR3 spells CASSLQGGHSNQPQHF. The DNA for the CDR3 is TGTGCCAGCAGCTTGCAGGGAGGGCATAGCAATCAGCCCCAGCATTTT.

This clone was detected only once. The V and J genes are TRBV19 and TRBJ2-5, with TRBD2 matching over 8 bases. CDR1 is LNHDA and CDR2 is SQIVND in the germline V gene (reference sequence). Trimming removed 3 bases from V and 2 bases from J; junction bases left unmatched: 5. The CDR3 is 15 residues long. The CDR3 coding sequence is TGTGCCAGTAGTATCCGTAGCGGGGTGCAAGAGACCCAGTACTTC. It encodes CASSIRSGVQETQYF.

This clone appeared once. The gene calls are TRBV5-1 and TRBJ1-1; TRBD1 aligns across 7 bases. Germline V gives CDR1 SGHRS, CDR2 YFSETQ. This CDR3 has 16 amino acids. Trimming removed 3 bases from V and 0 bases from J; junction bases left unmatched: 8. In DNA, the CDR3 is TGCGCCAGCAGCTCACTGACAGGGACCATGAACACTGAAGCTTTCTTT. Amino acid sequence: CASSSLTGTMNTEAFF.